This T cell receptor (beta chain) was profiled in a study of T-cell reconstitution after alpha-beta-depleted transplantation in children. Whole-study findings and limits: In patients about two months after transplant, alpha-beta T cells reportedly arose from several hundred expanded graft clones. T-cell numbers and diversity one year post-transplant derived largely from freshly generated T cells.

During its preparation, the TCRbeta library received unique molecular identifiers. TCRdb independently ran MiXCR on the PCR reads; one entry per CDR3 protein. In the table there are approximately 130,000 distinct CDR3 sequences, around 9.8% of which are singletons. For this clonotype: The target antigen is unknown. Germline is not matched at one junction end, which may reflect a read error.

The CDR3 has 15 amino acids. In germline, CDR1 is SGHRS, CDR2 YFSETQ. The receptor's source is a girl less than two years old who had a stem cell transplant for combined immunodeficiency, so the T cells may come from the graft donor. The specimen was PBMCs, mostly from graft donor cells, collected 180 days after TCRalphabeta/CD19-depleted stem cell transplant. The rearrangement joins TRBV5-1 to TRBJ2-1, with TRBD1 as a possible D gene (5 bases). In DNA form, the CDR3 reads TGCGCCAGCAGCTTTCGATTCCAGGGCTACCATGAGCAGTTCTTC. Protein sequence: CASSFRFQGYHEQFF.